This TCR beta chain was retrieved from a study of blood T cell repertoires in COVID-19. The V gene's germline CDR1 is LGHDT and CDR2 YNNKEL (reference sequence). V lost 2 bases and J lost 4, with 8 bases in between. The CDR3 covers 13 residues. This table comes from immunoSEQ multiplex PCR, and its TCRdb copy is limited to in-frame clones, with some not included. Of 200,000 or so clones listed, almost 80% were seen once; the top ten hold roughly a sixth. This rearrangement joins TRBV3-1 (or the pseudogene TRBV3-2) to TRBJ1-2, with D tentatively TRBD1 (5 bases). The receptor was isolated from a man in his sixties with active or convalescent COVID-19. Source material: peripheral blood. CDR3 sequence (DNA): TGTGCCAGCAGCCAAAGGGGAATCTATGGCTACACCTTC. This gives the protein CASSQRGIYGYTF.